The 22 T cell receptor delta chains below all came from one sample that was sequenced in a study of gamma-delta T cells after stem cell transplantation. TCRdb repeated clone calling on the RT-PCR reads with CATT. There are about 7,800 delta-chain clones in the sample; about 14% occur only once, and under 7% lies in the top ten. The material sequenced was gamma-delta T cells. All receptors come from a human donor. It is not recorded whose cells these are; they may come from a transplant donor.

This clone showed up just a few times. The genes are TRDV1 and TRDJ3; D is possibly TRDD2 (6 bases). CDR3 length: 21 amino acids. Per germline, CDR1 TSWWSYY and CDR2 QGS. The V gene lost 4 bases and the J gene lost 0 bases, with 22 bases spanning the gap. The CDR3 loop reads CALGARPSHRTGSWDTRQMFF. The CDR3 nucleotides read TGTGCTCTTGGGGCTCGACCTTCCCACCGTACTGGCTCCTGGGACACCCGACAGATGTTTTTC.

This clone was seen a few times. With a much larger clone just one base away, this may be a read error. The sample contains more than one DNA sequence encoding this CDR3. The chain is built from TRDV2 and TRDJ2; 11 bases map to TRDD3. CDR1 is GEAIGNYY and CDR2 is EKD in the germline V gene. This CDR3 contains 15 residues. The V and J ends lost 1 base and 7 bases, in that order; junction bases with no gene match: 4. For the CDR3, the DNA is TGTGCCTGTGACACGCTGGGGGATACTGGAGCACAACTCTTCTTT. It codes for CACDTLGDTGAQLFF.

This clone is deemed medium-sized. CDR3 residues: CACQGGIRPKLIF. The CDR3 DNA reads TGTGCCTGTCAAGGAGGGATACGACCCAAACTCATCTTT. This chain joins TRDV2 and TRDJ1, with 8 bases that match TRDD3. This CDR3 spans 13 amino acids. The germline CDR1 and CDR2 sequences are GEAIGNYY and EKD. V shed 6 bases and J 8 bases; nucleotides not matched to a gene: 10.

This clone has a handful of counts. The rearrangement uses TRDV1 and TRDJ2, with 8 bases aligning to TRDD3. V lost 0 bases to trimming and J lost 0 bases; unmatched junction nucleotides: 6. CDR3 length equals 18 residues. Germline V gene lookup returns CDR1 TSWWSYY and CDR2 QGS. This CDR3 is CALGELPGGLALTAQLFF. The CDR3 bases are TGTGCTCTTGGGGAACTCCCTGGGGGACTTGCTTTGACAGCACAACTCTTCTTT.

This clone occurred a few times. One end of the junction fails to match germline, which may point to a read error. CDR3 DNA sequence: TGTGCCCGTGACAATACTGGGGGATACGCTTGGGACACCCGACAGATGTTTTTC. Translating gives CARDNTGGYAWDTRQMFF. This chain joins TRDV2 and TRDJ3, with 13 bases that match TRDD3. CDR1 and CDR2 (germline): GEAIGNYY, EKD. The CDR3 loop spans 18 amino acids.

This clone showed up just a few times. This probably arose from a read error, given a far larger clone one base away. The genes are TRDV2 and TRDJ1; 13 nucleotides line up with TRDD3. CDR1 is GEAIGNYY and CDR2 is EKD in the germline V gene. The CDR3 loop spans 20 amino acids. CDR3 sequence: CSCDPVLGDTRLGYTDKLIF. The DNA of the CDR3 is TGTTCCTGTGACCCTGTACTGGGGGATACGCGACTCGGGTACACCGATAAACTCATCTTT.

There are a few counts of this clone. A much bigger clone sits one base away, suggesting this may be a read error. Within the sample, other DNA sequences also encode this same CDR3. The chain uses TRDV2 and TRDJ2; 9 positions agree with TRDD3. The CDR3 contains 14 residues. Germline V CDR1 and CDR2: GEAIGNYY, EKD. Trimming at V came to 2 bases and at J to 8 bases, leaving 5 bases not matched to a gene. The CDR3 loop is CACDILGETAQLFF. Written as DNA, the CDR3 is TGTGCCTGTGACATACTGGGGGAGACCGCACAACTCTTCTTT.

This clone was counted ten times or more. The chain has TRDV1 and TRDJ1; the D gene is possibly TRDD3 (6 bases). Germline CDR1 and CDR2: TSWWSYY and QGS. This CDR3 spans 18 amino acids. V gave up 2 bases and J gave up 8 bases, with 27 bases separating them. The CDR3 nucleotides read TGTGCTCTTGGGGAAACTCTCACTCTTGGGGGTCCCCAAACCAAACTCATCTTT. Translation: CALGETLTLGGPQTKLIF.

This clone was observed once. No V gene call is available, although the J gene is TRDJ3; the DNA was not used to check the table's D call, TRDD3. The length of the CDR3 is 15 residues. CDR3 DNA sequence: TGTGCCTCGGGGGAAAAGGGCTGGGACACCCGACAGATGTTTTTC. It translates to CASGEKGWDTRQMFF.

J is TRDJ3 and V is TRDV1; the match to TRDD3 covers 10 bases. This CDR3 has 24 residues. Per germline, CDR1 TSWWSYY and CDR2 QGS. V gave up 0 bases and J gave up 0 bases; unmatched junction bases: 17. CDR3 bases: TGTGCTCTTGGGGAACTCACCTTCCAAGACCCCTGGGGGATAAGCTCCTGGGACACCCGACAGATGTTTTTC. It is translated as CALGELTFQDPWGISSWDTRQMFF.

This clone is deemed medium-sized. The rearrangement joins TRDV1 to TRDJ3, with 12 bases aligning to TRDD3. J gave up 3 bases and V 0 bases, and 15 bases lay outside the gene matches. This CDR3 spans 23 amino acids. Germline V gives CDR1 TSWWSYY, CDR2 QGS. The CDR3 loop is CALGELYRGILGDTSWDTRQMFF. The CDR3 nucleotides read TGTGCTCTTGGGGAACTCTACCGTGGGATACTGGGGGATACAAGCTGGGACACCCGACAGATGTTTTTC.

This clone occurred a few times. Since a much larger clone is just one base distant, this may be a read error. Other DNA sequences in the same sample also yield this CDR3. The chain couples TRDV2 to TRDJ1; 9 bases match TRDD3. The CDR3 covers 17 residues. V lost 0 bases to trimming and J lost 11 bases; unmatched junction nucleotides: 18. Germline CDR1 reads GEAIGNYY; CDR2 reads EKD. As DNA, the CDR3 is TGTGCCTGTGACACCGAGGGGGATACCTCCTCTAGTGGTGGGCTCATCTTT. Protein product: CACDTEGDTSSSGGLIF.

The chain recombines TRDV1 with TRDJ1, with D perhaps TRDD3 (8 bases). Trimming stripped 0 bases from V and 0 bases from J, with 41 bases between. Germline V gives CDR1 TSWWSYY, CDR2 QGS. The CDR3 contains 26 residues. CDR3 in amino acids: CALGELVLSFPTVGDASLLYTDKLIF. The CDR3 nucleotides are TGTGCTCTTGGGGAACTAGTCCTGAGCTTTCCTACAGTGGGGGATGCATCTTTGTTGTACACCGATAAACTCATCTTT.

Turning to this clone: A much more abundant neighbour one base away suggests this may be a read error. CDR3 sequence (DNA): TGTGCCTGTGACACCCCTCCTGGGGATAGCTCCTGGGACACCCGACAGACGTTTTTC. Protein: CACDTPPGDSSWDTRQTFF. The chain recombines TRDV2 with TRDJ3; 7 nucleotides align to TRDD3. Germline V gene lookup returns CDR1 GEAIGNYY and CDR2 EKD. The CDR3 contains 19 residues.

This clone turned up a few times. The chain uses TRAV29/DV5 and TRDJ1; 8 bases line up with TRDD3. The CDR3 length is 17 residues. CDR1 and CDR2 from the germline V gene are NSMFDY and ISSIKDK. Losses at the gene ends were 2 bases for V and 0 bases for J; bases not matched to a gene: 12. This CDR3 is CAARVCGGWGYTDKLIF. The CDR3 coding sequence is TGTGCAGCAAGGGTTTGTGGGGGATGGGGGTACACCGATAAACTCATCTTT.

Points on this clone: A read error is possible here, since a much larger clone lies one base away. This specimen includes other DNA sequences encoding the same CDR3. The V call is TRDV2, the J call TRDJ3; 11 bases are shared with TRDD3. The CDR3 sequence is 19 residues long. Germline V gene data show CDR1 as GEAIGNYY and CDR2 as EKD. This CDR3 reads CACDTWGIRSSWDTRQMFF. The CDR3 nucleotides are TGTGCCTGTGACACCTGGGGGATACGAAGCTCCTGGGACACCCGGCAGATGTTTTTC.

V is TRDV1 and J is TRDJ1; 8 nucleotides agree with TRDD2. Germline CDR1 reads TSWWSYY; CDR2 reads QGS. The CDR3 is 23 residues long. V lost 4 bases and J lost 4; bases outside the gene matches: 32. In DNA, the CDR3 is TGTGCTCTTGGGGGCTACCCCTCTTCCTACCAAGGGGAGATGGGGGGTTCTTGCGATAAACTCATCTTT. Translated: CALGGYPSSYQGEMGGSCDKLIF.

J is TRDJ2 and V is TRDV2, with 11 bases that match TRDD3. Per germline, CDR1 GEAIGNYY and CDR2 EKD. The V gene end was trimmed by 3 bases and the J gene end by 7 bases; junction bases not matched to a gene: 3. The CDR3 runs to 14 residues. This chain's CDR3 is CACDWGIRGAQLFF. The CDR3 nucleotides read TGTGCCTGTGACTGGGGGATACGCGGAGCACAACTCTTCTTT.

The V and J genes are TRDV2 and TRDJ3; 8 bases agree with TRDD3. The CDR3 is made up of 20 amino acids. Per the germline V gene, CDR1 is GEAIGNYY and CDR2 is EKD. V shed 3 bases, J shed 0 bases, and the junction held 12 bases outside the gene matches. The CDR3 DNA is TGTGCCTGTGACGTCGTGAGAAGGCTGGGGGACTCCTGGGACACCCGACAGATGTTTTTC. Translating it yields CACDVVRRLGDSWDTRQMFF.

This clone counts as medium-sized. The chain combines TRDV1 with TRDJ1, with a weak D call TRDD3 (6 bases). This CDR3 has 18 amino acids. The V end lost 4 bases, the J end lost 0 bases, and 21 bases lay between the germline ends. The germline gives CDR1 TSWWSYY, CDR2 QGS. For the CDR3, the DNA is TGTGCTCTTGGGGGTCCAGGGAGGGGGACGGAGTACACCGATAAACTCATCTTT. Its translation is CALGGPGRGTEYTDKLIF.

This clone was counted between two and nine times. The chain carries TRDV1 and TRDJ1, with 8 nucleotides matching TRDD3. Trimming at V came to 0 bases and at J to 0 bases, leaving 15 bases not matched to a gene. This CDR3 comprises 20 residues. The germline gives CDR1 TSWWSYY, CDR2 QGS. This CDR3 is CALGELLTVTGYGYTDKLIF. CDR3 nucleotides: TGTGCTCTTGGGGAACTCCTTACAGTAACGGGATACGGTTACACCGATAAACTCATCTTT.

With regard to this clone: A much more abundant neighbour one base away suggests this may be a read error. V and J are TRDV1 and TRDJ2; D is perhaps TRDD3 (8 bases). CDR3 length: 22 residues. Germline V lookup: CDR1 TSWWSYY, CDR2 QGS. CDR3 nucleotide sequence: TGTGCTCTTGGGACCCCACCCTTCCTCGGTACTGGGGGTGCGCCTTTTACAGCACAACTCTTCTTT. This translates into CALGTPPFLGTGGAPFTAQLFF.